Following are 6 T cell receptor beta chains from one sample sequenced in a study of T cells in Graves' hyperthyroidism and ophthalmopathy. The source material, RNA transcripts, was used to amplify TCR beta CDR3 regions. Carried out on the TCR CDR3, a first-round RT-PCR used the HTBI primer set. TCRdb ran MiXCR on the multiplex PCR reads and lists one entry per CDR3 protein. The table shows fewer than 700,000 distinct CDR3 sequences, with 15% to 20% occurring only once. Material: blood. All receptors derive from a woman aged 25 to 39 with Graves' hyperthyroidism.

The chain is built from TRBV29-1 and TRBJ2-3; 8 nucleotides line up with TRBD1. CDR3 size: 15 residues. The germline V gene has CDR1 SQVTM and CDR2 ANQGSEA. Germline trimming cut 0 bases from V and 4 bases from J; bases unmatched to any gene: 6. The CDR3 reads CSVEEDRGGADTQYF. For the CDR3, the DNA is TGCAGCGTTGAAGAAGACAGGGGTGGCGCAGATACGCAGTATTTT.

The chain uses TRBV27 and TRBJ1-2; D might be TRBD1 (6 bases). Germline CDR1 is MNHEY and CDR2 is SMNVEV (reference sequence). The CDR3 runs 14 residues. V lost 3 bases, J lost 9 bases, and 17 bases lay in between. The CDR3 region is CASSFRGEVLSYTF. The CDR3 region has the DNA TGTGCCAGCAGTTTTAGGGGGGAGGTCCTGAGCTACACCTTC.

The chain has TRBV6-1 and TRBJ1-3; D might be TRBD1 (6 bases). Germline CDR1 is MNHNS and CDR2 is SASEGT. V shed 3 bases and J shed 8 bases, with 17 bases lying between them. The CDR3 covers 15 residues. The CDR3 nucleotides read TGTGCCAGCAGTGACCGGGGGCGGGCTAGCTACACCATATATTTT. Translation gives CASSDRGRASYTIYF.

The chain uses TRBV20-1 and TRBJ1-1; weak D call: TRBD1 (5 bases). Germline values: CDR1 DFQATT, CDR2 SNEGSKA (reference sequence). The CDR3 sequence is 13 residues long. CDR3 protein: CRGGGGRDTEAFF. In DNA, the CDR3 is TGCAGGGGGGGGGGAGGGCGGGACACTGAAGCTTTCTTT.

This clonotype has just a few counts. This may come from a read error, since a much larger clone is one base off. This CDR3 is CASSQARNQPQHF. CDR3 nucleotide sequence: TGTGCCAGCAGCCAAGCGAGAAATCAGCCCCAGCATTTT. J is TRBJ1-5 and V is TRBV14; D is unresolved. This CDR3 is 13 amino acids long. CDR1 is SGHDN, CDR2 FVKESK, per germline. Trimming took off 1 base at V and 4 bases at J, with 5 bases between the two ends.

This chain joins TRBV19 and TRBJ2-6; the match to TRBD1 covers 8 bases. CDR1 is LNHDA and CDR2 is SQIVND in the germline V gene (reference sequence). The CDR3 sequence is 16 residues long. Trimming cost V 4 bases and J 3 bases; bases outside gene matches: 5. CDR3: CASSRTGLSGANVLTF. Written as DNA, the CDR3 is TGTGCCAGTAGTAGGACAGGGCTTAGTGGGGCCAACGTCCTGACTTTC. Full variable domain (outside the CDR3, taken from reference TRBV19 and TRBJ2-6): DGGITQSPKYLFRKEGQNVTLSCEQNLNHDAMYWYRQDPGQGLRLIYYSQIVNDFQKGDIAEGYSVSREKKESFPLTVTSAQKNPTAFYLCASSRTGLSGANVLTFGAGSRLTVL.